This T cell receptor beta chain was captured in a study of T cells in women clearing cervical HPV infection. Study background: Cases' blood sampling followed lesion detection by median roughly five months (90 to 200). Study-wide findings and caveats: Richness differences could reflect unmeasured T-cell content per sample.

Germline V lookup: CDR1 SGHRS, CDR2 YFSETQ. V was clipped by 4 bases and J by 0 bases, with 14 bases between them. There are 15 residues in the CDR3. TCRdb's table, derived via immunoSEQ multiplex PCR, lists solely in-frame clones and lacks some. This sample contains more than 25,000 clones. A note on this clone: Its antigen remains unidentified. With the read ending 3 residues before the CDR3 end, the germline J gene is used to fill in that end.

The receptor was derived from a woman between 18 and 75 years old with a cervical HPV16 infection that either progressed to CIN3+ or cleared (not recorded which). Sequenced material: blood buffy coat. The V gene is TRBV5-1, the J gene TRBJ2-7; D perhaps matches TRBD2 (7 bases). The sequenced CDR3 bases are TGCGCCAGCAGCGTCGGGGGGCCCCTCTCCTACGAG. This gives the protein CASSVGGPLSYE. In full, the CDR3 is CASSVGGPLSYEQYF.